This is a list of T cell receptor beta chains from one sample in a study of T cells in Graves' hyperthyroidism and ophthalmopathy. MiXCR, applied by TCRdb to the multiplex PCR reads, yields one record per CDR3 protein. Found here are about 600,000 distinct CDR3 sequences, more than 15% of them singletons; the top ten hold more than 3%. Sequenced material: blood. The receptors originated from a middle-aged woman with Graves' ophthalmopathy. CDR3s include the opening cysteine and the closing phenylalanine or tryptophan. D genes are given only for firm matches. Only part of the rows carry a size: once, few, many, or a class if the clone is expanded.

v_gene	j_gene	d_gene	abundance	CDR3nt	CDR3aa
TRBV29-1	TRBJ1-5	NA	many	TGCAGCGTTGGGGGGGCCCGGGACTCCAATCAGCCCCAGCATTTT	CSVGGARDSNQPQHF
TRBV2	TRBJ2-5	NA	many	TGTGCCAGCACCAAGGGAGGATCTTATCTTGATTCCCAGTACTTC	CASTKGGSYLDSQYF
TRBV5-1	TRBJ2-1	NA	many	TGCGCCAGCAGCTTGGCCCTTTATAGGGAGCAGTTCTTC	CASSLALYREQFF
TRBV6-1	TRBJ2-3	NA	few	TGTGCCAGCAGGGGGGGGGCCACAGATACGCAGTATTTT	CASRGGATDTQYF
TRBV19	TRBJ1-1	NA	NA	TGTGCCAGTTCCCAGACTGCGGCGGGCAGAGCTTTCTTT	CASSQTAAGRAFF
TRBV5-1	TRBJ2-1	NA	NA	TGCGCCAGCAGCACCGGGACAGCCGGGGGCTTGAATGAGCAGTTCTTC	CASSTGTAGGLNEQFF
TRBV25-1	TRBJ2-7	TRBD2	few	TGTGCCAGCATTGAGTCGGGACTAGCGGGTGAGCAGTACTTC	CASIESGLAGEQYF
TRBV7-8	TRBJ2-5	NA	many	TGTGCCAGCAGCTGGACCCAAGAGACCCAGTACTTC	CASSWTQETQYF
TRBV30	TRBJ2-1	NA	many	TGTGCCTGGATCGACCCGCGGGCAGCGTACAATGAGCAGTTCTTC	CAWIDPRAAYNEQFF
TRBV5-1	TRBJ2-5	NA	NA	TGCGCCAGCCAACAGACTACCCAAGAGACCCAGTACTTC	CASQQTTQETQYF
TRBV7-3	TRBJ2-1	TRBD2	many	TGTGCCAGCAGCGACGTTAGCGGGCCCAATGAGCAGTTCTTC	CASSDVSGPNEQFF
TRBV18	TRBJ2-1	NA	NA	TGTGCCAGCTCACCTGGTCCGGCGCCCAATGAGCAGTTCTTC	CASSPGPAPNEQFF
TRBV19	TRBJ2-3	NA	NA	TGTGCCAGTAGTGTGGGGGGAGAAGATACGCAGTATTTT	CASSVGGEDTQYF
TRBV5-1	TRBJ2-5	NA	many	TGCGCCAGCGGAGTAGGCCCGTCACACCAAGAGACCCAGTACTTC	CASGVGPSHQETQYF
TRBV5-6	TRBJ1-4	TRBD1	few	TGTGCCAGCAGCTTTCGGAACAGGGGTGAAAAACTGTTTTTT	CASSFRNRGEKLFF
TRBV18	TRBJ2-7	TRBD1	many	TGTGCCAGCTCACCTGGGACAGGGGGTTCCTACGAGCAGTACTTC	CASSPGTGGSYEQYF
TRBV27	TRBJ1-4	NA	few	TGTGCCAGCAGTTCGGTGTTGGGAAGAGAAAAACTGTTTTTT	CASSSVLGREKLFF
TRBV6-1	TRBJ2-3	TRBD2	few	TGTGCCTCACTGATGGCGGGAGCAGATACGCAGTATTTT	CASLMAGADTQYF
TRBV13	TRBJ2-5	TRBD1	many	TGTGCCAGCAGCCCGGACAGGGGAATAGCGACCCAGTACTTC	CASSPDRGIATQYF
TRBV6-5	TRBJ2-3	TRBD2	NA	TGTGCCAGCAGTTACGGGGGCGGGAGGGCGGCAGATACGCAGTATTTT	CASSYGGGRAADTQYF
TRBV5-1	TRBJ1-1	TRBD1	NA	TGCGCCAGCAGCCCAGGGGGGGTGAGTACTGAAGCTTTCTTT	CASSPGGVSTEAFF
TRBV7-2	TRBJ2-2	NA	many	TGTGCCAGCAGCGCCAGGCCTCGCAGCGGGGAGCTGTTTTTT	CASSARPRSGELFF
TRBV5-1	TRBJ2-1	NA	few	TGCGCCAGCAGCTTGGAACAGGTTGTAGGGTCCTACAATGAGCAGTTCTTC	CASSLEQVVGSYNEQFF
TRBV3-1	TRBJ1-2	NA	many	TGTGCCAGCAGCCAGCGGGGTGGCTACACCTTC	CASSQRGGYTF
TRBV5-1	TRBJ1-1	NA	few	TGCGCCAGCAGCTTGGAGTCACGGGGACCCAACACTGAAGCTTTCTTT	CASSLESRGPNTEAFF
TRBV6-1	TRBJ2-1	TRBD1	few	TGTGCCATCTCGGACAGGGGTATCAATGAGCAGTTCTTC	CAISDRGINEQFF
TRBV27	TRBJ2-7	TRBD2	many	TGTGCCAGCTGTCCACGGGGGACTAGCGGTCCTAGCTCCTACGAGCAGTACTTC	CASCPRGTSGPSSYEQYF
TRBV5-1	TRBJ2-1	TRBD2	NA	TGCGCCAGCAGCTTGCCTCAACTAGCGGGAGGGCCGGTGGGTGAGCAGTTCTTC	CASSLPQLAGGPVGEQFF
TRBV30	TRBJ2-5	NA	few	TGTGCCTGGGAACCGGGCGTAGGCGAGACCCAGTACTTC	CAWEPGVGETQYF
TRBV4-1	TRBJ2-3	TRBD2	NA	TGCGCCAGCAGCCAAATCCAACTAGCGGGGAACACAGATACGCAGTATTTT	CASSQIQLAGNTDTQYF
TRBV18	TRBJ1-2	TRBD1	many	TGTGCCAGCTCACCAGGGACAGGGAGCAACTATGGCTACACCTTC	CASSPGTGSNYGYTF
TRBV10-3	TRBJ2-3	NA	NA	TGTGCCATCAGTGAGTTGGGAACAGATACGCAGTATTTT	CAISELGTDTQYF
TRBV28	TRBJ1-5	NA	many	TGTGCCAGCAGTTGGGCAGGGGATCAGCCCCAGCATTTT	CASSWAGDQPQHF
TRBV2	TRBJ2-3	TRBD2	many	TGTGCCAGCAGTGGAGCGGGATTGGCGCAGTATTTT	CASSGAGLAQYF
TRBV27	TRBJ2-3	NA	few	TGTGCCAGCAGTTTATCCCGCCGGGTGGGTCCCACAGATACGCAGTATTTT	CASSLSRRVGPTDTQYF
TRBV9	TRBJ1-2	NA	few	TGTGCCAGCAGCGTAGCCGCAGGGCCAGTTGGGGGCTACACCTTC	CASSVAAGPVGGYTF
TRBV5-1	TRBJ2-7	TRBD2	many	TGCGCCAGCAGCTTTGCGGGAGGTTCCTACGAGCAGTACTTC	CASSFAGGSYEQYF
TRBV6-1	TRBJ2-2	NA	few	TGTGCCAGCAGTGAGCTCGCCAGGGCCAACACCGGGGAGCTGTTTTTT	CASSELARANTGELFF
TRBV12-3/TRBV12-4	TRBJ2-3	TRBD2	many	TGTGCCAGCAGTTTAGCAGGCGGGGGGGCGTCAGATACGCAGTATTTT	CASSLAGGGASDTQYF
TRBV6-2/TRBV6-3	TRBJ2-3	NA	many	TGTGCCAGCAGTTACTCGGAATCCAGGGATGGGGTGACGCAGTATTTT	CASSYSESRDGVTQYF
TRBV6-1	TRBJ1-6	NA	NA	TGTGCCAGCAGTGACGGGACCCGCCATGGGAGTAATTCACCCCTCCACTTT	CASSDGTRHGSNSPLHF
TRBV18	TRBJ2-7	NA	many	TGTGCCAGCAGCCCCGGGACCTCCTACGAGCAGTACTTC	CASSPGTSYEQYF
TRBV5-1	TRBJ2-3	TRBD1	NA	TGCGCCAGCAGCTTGGAGCAGGGGGCGCGAGATACGCAGTATTTT	CASSLEQGARDTQYF
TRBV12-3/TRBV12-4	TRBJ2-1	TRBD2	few	TGTGCCAGCAGCTTAAGGCTAGCGGGAGGGCCTGGTCAGTTCTTC	CASSLRLAGGPGQFF
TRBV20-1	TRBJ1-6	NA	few	TGCAGTGCTACGCTAGGGCCGGGGGCGCTTTCACCCCTCCACTTT	CSATLGPGALSPLHF